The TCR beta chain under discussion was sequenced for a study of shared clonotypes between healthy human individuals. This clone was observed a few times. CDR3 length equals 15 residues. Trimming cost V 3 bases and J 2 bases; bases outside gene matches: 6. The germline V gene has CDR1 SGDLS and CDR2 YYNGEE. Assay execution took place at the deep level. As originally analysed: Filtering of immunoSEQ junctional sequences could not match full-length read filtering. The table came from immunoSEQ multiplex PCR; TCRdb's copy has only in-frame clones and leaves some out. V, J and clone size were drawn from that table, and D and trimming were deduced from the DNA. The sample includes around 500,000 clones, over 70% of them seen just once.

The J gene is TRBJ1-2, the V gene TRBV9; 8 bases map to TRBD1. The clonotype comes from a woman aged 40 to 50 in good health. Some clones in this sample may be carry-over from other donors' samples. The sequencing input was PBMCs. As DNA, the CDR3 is TGTGCCAGCAGCGCCCGGACAGGGCCAAACTATGGCTACACCTTC. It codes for CASSARTGPNYGYTF.